This T cell receptor (beta chain) was captured by sequencing in a study of CD8 T cells in Susac syndrome (dated by TCRdb to between 2019 and 2020). Regarding the study in general: The study used repertoire sequencing to test whether antigen drove CD8+ T cell activation and differentiation in Susac syndrome.

The investigation overall reported the following: The study acknowledged that relatively few individuals were included in the TCR sequencing and HLA analysis.

RNA was extracted using the RNeasy kit, and roughly 0.5 to 1 ug of the RNA was reverse transcribed with random hexamers. The immunoSEQ multiplex PCR assay, which covers 54 Vbeta and 13 Jbeta segments, was used to amplify TCR beta CDR3 regions. PCR amplification bias was corrected by using a synthetic template baseline for primer optimization and computational correction. Concerning the study's data processing: Reads were annotated to V, D and J genes per IMGT and analyzed with immunoSEQ Analyzer, keeping only productive sequences. To calculate clonality, Shannon entropy was normalized by log2 of the number of productive unique sequences and then subtracted from one. For each patient and control, public and private clones were evaluated within the 100 most prevalent clones. Clones were defined as Susac-specific when absent from the healthy and MS cohorts, from about 1,100 published viral clones and from other ImmuneACCESS disease sequences. TCRdb reworked the public reads: Q25 trimming with fastp, MiXCR clone assembly, productive beta chains retained. When rows share a CDR3 protein, they turn into one entry using the most common DNA and genes. None of the V and J calls come from the authors' own analysis; TCRdb made them. The sample has roughly 200,000 distinct CDR3 sequences on record, 95% of them singletons. The ten most abundant clones make up 0.07% to 0.095% of the sample.

High-throughput TCR beta sequencing profiled peripheral blood CD8+ and CD4+ T cells from healthy donors, Susac syndrome patients and multiple sclerosis patients. Treatment-naive patients with stable or active relapsing-remitting disease fulfilling revised McDonald criteria were used as multiple sclerosis controls. CD8+ TEMRA cells were enriched by FACS, while bulk CD8+ and CD4+ T cells were purified by magnetic negative isolation. Blood was drawn into EDTA tubes, processed within 24 hours, and PBMCs were isolated by density gradient centrifugation. PBMCs intended for TCR sequencing were frozen in liquid nitrogen and were later thawed in a 37 degrees C water bath. A purity of at least 90% was achieved for sorted or isolated CD4+, CD8+ and CD8+ TEMRA cells. V is clipped by 4 bases and J by 2 bases, and the sequence between their germline boundaries is 17 bases long. CDR1 is given as SGHNT and CDR2 as YYREEE, both from the germline V gene (reference sequence). The CDR3 spans 16 residues, from the cysteine through the phenylalanine. The only DNA kept is the CDR3, 48 bases in frame from the first base.

Of note for this clonotype: Its antigen remains undetermined. There are no base qualities to consult, and no much larger clone falls within one base.

The rearrangement combines TRBV5-4 with TRBJ2-3; possibly the D gene is TRBD1, per 6 matching bases. What was sequenced was CD4+ T cells from PBMCs. This sequence originates from a human donor with multiple sclerosis. The CDR3 has the sequence CASSHGGGQFTDTQYF. The DNA sequence is TGTGCCAGCAGCCATGGTGGGGGCCAATTCACAGATACGCAGTATTTT.